What follows is one T cell receptor (beta chain) and its context. This clone registers as medium-sized (0.01 to 0.1%) within its sample. The target of this receptor is not known. Per-base quality was not reported, and no clone a single base away is much larger than it. The junction shows trimming of 6 bases on V and 6 bases on J, and the gene matches do not reach 5 bases of it. The CDR3, cysteine through phenylalanine, is 13 amino acids long. Only the CDR3 part of the read is kept: 39 bases, read in frame from the first base. The germline V gene (reference sequence) sets CDR1 to SGHKS and CDR2 to YYEKEE. TCRbeta CDR3 regions were amplified from genomic DNA using the immunoSEQ Assay, a bias-controlled multiplex PCR. In the authors' own workflow: The number of nucleated cells in each sample was estimated by amplification of reference gene primers within the assay. To quantify the absolute abundance of each unique TCRbeta CDR3 rearrangement, sequence reads were collapsed and filtered. For each sample, productive Simpson clonality was calculated as the square root of Simpson's diversity index across productive rearrangements. This is the immuneACCESS table as TCRdb keeps it, with only in-frame sequences that have V and J called. A part of the clones is gone; compared with another copy, unresolved V genes explain less than half, and the rest is unexplained. The DNA was the basis for D and trimming; V, J and clone size are from that table. The sample table shows about 260,000 clones, and approximately 88% are seen once. The ten largest clonotypes hold roughly a tenth of the sample.

This sample is drawn from a study of blood T cell repertoires in COVID-19 (TCRdb year 2020). With respect to the entire study: Collaborator samples came from the United States, Italy and Spain and covered acute and convalescent phases of COVID-19. The material from the prospective study consisted of cDNA or gDNA derived from T cells, B-cell-depleted T cells, or PBMCs. Subjects who had been exposed to COVID-19, were actively infected with it, or had recovered from it provided the deeply sampled blood TCRbeta repertoires that made up the dataset. HLA class I and class II types, where available, came from metadata supplied by the sample provider rather than from assay-based typing. The samples were drawn from the first 160 participants of the ongoing ImmuneRACE study and from 950 to 1,500 subjects provided by 6 global collaborators. A freely available public database, intended as a resource for researchers studying the immune response to SARS-CoV-2, is where the repertoires were released. A de-identified subject ID, COVID-19 status, age in years and sex were almost always included in the sample metadata. What the study reported, not specific to this receptor: How much clinical and demographic metadata was included differed by source and by participant, and the metadata was provided uncurated.

At one collaborating source in Seattle, patients were enrolled during active infection and were followed longitudinally through the course of disease. Collaborating institutions collected whole blood in K2EDTA tubes following their own protocols. For TCRbeta analysis, collaborators shipped samples as frozen whole blood, isolated PBMCs, or DNA extracted from either of those sample types. The sequence is built from TRBV5-5 and TRBJ1-4; the junction holds 7 bases that match TRBD1. Material for sequencing was peripheral blood. This receptor was identified in a woman in her seventies with COVID-19, enrolled during active disease. The base sequence is TGTGCCAGCACCAGGCAGGGGGATGAAAAACTGTTTTTT. Its amino acids are CASTRQGDEKLFF.